This TCR beta chain was profiled in a study of T cell responses to AZD1222 COVID-19 vaccine. Overall study results and limits: At 160-218 and 743-854, vaccine-associated CD4 TCRs were dominant, and they spanned spike. The donors showed a predominance of white British ancestry and of females, with possible underestimation of clonal diversity.

Here immunoSEQ multiplex PCR was the method, and the copy in TCRdb shows in-frame clones only, minus some. This sample yields 100,000 to 150,000 clones, of which about 89% are seen a single time; about 1.6% belongs to the top ten. The CDR3 has 14 residues. V lost 4 bases and J 8 bases, leaving 14 bases between the germline ends. Germline CDR1 is LNHDA and CDR2 is SQIVND (reference sequence). As for this clone: Its antigen is not identified.

This TCR was sampled from an adult in good health. The V call is TRBV19, the J call TRBJ1-4; maybe TRBD1 (6 bases). Specimen: peripheral blood, collected on day 0 of AZD1222 vaccination. DNA of the CDR3: TGTGCCAGTAGTACGGACAGAGACAACGAAAAACTGTTTTTT. Its translation is CASSTDRDNEKLFF.